The entry that follows covers one T cell receptor beta chain sequence. Its antigen is unknown. Produced via immunoSEQ multiplex PCR; TCRdb's table is partial and in-frame only. The sample lists 40,000 to 45,000 clones; around 90% were seen once. The CDR3 is made up of 15 amino acids. Losses at the gene ends were 7 bases for V and 8 bases for J; bases not matched to a gene: 7. Germline V gene sequence: CDR1 MNHNS, CDR2 SASEGT. The entry originates in a study of OX40 agonist ivuxolimab in advanced cancers. Study-wide results and limits: Some of the nonresponding patients also showed low levels of normalized T-cell clonal expansion.

The V call is TRBV6-1, the J call TRBJ2-1; TRBD2 matches 14 bases. The TCR was taken from an adult with an advanced solid tumor such as melanoma, head and neck, liver or kidney cancer. Sequenced here: CD4+ or CD8+ T cells sorted from blood, sampled in a trial of the OX40 agonist ivuxolimab. The CDR3 protein is CASNGGLAGGYEQFF. The DNA for the CDR3 is TGTGCCAGCAACGGCGGACTAGCGGGAGGTTATGAGCAGTTCTTC.